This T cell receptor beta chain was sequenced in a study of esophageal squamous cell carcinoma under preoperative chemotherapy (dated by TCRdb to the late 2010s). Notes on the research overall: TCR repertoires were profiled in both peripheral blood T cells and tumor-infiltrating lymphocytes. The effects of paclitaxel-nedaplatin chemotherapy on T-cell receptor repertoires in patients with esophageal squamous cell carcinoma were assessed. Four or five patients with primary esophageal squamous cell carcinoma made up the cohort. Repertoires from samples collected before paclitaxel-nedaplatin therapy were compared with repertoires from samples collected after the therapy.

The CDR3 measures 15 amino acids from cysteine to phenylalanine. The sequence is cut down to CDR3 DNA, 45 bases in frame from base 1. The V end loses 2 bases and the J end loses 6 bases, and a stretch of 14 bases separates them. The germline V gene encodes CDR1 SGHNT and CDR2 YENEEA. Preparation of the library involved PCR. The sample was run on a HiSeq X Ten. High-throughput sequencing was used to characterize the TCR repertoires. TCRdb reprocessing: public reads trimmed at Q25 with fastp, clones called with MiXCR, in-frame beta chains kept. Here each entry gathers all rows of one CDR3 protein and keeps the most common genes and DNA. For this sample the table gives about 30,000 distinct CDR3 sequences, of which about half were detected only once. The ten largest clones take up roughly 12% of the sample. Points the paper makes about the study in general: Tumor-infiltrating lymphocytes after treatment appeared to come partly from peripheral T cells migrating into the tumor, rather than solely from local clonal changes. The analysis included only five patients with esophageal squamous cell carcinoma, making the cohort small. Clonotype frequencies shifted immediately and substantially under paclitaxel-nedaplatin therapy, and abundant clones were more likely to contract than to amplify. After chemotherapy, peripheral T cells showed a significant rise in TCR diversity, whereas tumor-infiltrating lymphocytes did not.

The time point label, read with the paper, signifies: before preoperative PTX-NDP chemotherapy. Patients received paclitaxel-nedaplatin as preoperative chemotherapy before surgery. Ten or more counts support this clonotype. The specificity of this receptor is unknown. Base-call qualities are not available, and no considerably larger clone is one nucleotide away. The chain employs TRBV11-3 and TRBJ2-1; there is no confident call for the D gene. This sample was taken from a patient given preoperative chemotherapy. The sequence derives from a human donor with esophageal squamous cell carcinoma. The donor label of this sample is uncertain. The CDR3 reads CASSLSRNQVNEQFF. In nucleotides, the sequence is TGTGCCAGCAGCTTATCTAGGAACCAGGTCAATGAGCAGTTCTTC. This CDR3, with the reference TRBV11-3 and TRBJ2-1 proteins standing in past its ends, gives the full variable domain EAGVVQSPRYKIIEKKQPVAFWCNPISGHNTLYWYLQNLGQGPELLIRYENEEAVDDSQLPKDRFSAERLKGVDSTLKIQPAELGDSAVYLCASSLSRNQVNEQFFGPGTRLTVL.